This TCR beta chain is drawn from a study of blood T cell repertoires in COVID-19. Turning to the study itself: The samples span acute and convalescent COVID-19 from the United States, Italy and Spain. Sample material is recorded as cDNA or gDNA derived from T cells, B-cell-depleted T cells, or PBMCs.

In the original analysis: Counts of nucleated cells, estimated from reference gene primer amplification, were obtained. TCRdb's copy holds only in-frame clones and misses some; the assay was immunoSEQ multiplex PCR. The V and J calls and clone size are taken from that table; D and trimming were inferred from the DNA. Of tens of thousands of clones listed, 88% are singletons. The V gene's germline CDR1 is GTSNPN and CDR2 SVGIG (reference sequence). V lost 0 bases, J lost 8 bases, and 7 bases stayed unmatched. This CDR3 has 14 amino acids. The genes are TRBV30 and TRBJ2-1, with 7 bases lining up with TRBD2. The sample was peripheral blood. This TCR derives from a man in his fifties or sixties with acute or convalescent COVID-19. This chain's CDR3 is CAWSVQVSGDEQFF. Written as DNA, the CDR3 is TGTGCCTGGAGTGTACAGGTCAGCGGGGATGAGCAGTTCTTC.